This is a list of T cell receptor beta chains from one sample in a study of regulatory T cells in long-lasting Graves disease. One entry per CDR3 protein results from TCRdb running MiXCR on the multiplex PCR reads. Of about 460,000 distinct CDR3 sequences in the sample, 14% were seen once. The sample also formed part of further work on T cells in Graves' hyperthyroidism and ophthalmopathy.

Sequencing was performed on peripheral blood mononuclear cells (PBMCs), taken at new diagnosis, from a patient treated with antithyroid drugs. All receptors derive from a woman aged 50 to 60 with Graves disease. CDR3s include the opening cysteine and the closing phenylalanine or tryptophan. Fields, in order: clone size, J gene, V gene, D gene, CDR3 protein, CDR3 DNA. The D gene is left open where the match is weak. Part of the rows lack a size; the others show once, few, many or a class for expanded clones.

abundance: many; j_gene: TRBJ2-2; v_gene: TRBV24-1; d_gene: .; CDR3aa: CATSDWAATGELFF; CDR3nt: TGTGCCACCAGTGATTGGGCAGCAACCGGGGAGCTGTTTTTT
abundance: few; j_gene: TRBJ1-2; v_gene: TRBV20-1; d_gene: TRBD1; CDR3aa: CSARDTGASLGYTF; CDR3nt: TGCAGTGCTAGAGATACAGGGGCTTCCCTGGGCTACACCTTC
abundance: few; j_gene: TRBJ1-6; v_gene: TRBV20-1; d_gene: .; CDR3aa: CSASQDTRNSPLHF; CDR3nt: TGCAGTGCCAGTCAGGACACCAGAAATTCACCCCTCCACTTT
abundance: .; j_gene: TRBJ2-7; v_gene: TRBV5-1; d_gene: TRBD2; CDR3aa: CASSPAGTSSYEQYF; CDR3nt: TGCGCCAGCAGCCCGGCCGGGACTAGCTCGTACGAGCAGTACTTC
abundance: few; j_gene: TRBJ2-2; v_gene: TRBV5-1; d_gene: .; CDR3aa: CASSWGQAGTGELFF; CDR3nt: TGCGCCAGCAGCTGGGGGCAGGCGGGCACCGGGGAGCTGTTTTTT
abundance: .; j_gene: TRBJ1-6; v_gene: TRBV4-1; d_gene: .; CDR3aa: CASSQVAGNAYNSPLHF; CDR3nt: TGCGCCAGCAGCCAAGTGGCGGGGAATGCCTATAATTCACCCCTCCACTTT
abundance: many; j_gene: TRBJ2-3; v_gene: TRBV20-1; d_gene: TRBD2; CDR3aa: CSARVLAGGITDTQYF; CDR3nt: TGCAGTGCTAGAGTACTAGCGGGAGGTATTACAGATACGCAGTATTTT
abundance: .; j_gene: TRBJ1-1; v_gene: TRBV4-1; d_gene: .; CDR3aa: CASSQAQANMNTEAFF; CDR3nt: TGCGCCAGCAGCCAAGCACAGGCGAACATGAACACTGAAGCTTTCTTT
abundance: many; j_gene: TRBJ1-2; v_gene: TRBV2; d_gene: TRBD1; CDR3aa: CASSLDRDANYGYTF; CDR3nt: TGTGCCAGCAGTCTTGACAGGGACGCCAACTATGGCTACACCTTC
abundance: many; j_gene: TRBJ2-1; v_gene: TRBV5-1; d_gene: TRBD2; CDR3aa: CASSRRGGNEQFF; CDR3nt: TGCGCCAGCAGTCGACGGGGGGGGAATGAGCAGTTCTTC
abundance: .; j_gene: TRBJ2-6; v_gene: TRBV7-9; d_gene: TRBD1; CDR3aa: CASSSGTGARANVLTF; CDR3nt: TGTGCCAGCAGCTCCGGGACAGGGGCTAGGGCCAACGTCCTGACTTTC
abundance: many; j_gene: TRBJ1-5; v_gene: TRBV2; d_gene: TRBD1; CDR3aa: CASSLGTGGQPQHF; CDR3nt: TGTGCCAGCAGCCTCGGGACAGGGGGTCAGCCCCAGCATTTT
abundance: many; j_gene: TRBJ1-3; v_gene: TRBV2; d_gene: .; CDR3aa: CASTMGPLGNTIYF; CDR3nt: TGTGCCAGCACCATGGGACCGCTTGGAAACACCATATATTTT
abundance: many; j_gene: TRBJ1-1; v_gene: TRBV2; d_gene: .; CDR3aa: CASSEWRNTEAFF; CDR3nt: TGTGCCAGCAGTGAATGGAGGAACACTGAAGCTTTCTTT
abundance: many; j_gene: TRBJ2-7; v_gene: TRBV20-1; d_gene: TRBD2; CDR3aa: CSASTSGTTSYEQYF; CDR3nt: TGCAGTGCAAGTACTAGCGGTACTACCTCCTACGAGCAGTACTTC
abundance: many; j_gene: TRBJ2-7; v_gene: TRBV18; d_gene: TRBD1; CDR3aa: CASSPPFGTGGSYEQYF; CDR3nt: TGTGCCAGCTCACCACCGTTCGGGACAGGGGGATCCTACGAGCAGTACTTC
abundance: many; j_gene: TRBJ2-2; v_gene: TRBV18; d_gene: TRBD2; CDR3aa: CASSSLAGSNTGELFF; CDR3nt: TGTGCCAGCTCGTCACTAGCGGGAAGCAACACCGGGGAGCTGTTTTTT
abundance: many; j_gene: TRBJ2-2; v_gene: TRBV19; d_gene: TRBD1; CDR3aa: CATGQGAVGELFF; CDR3nt: TGTGCCACCGGACAGGGGGCAGTCGGGGAGCTGTTTTTT
abundance: many; j_gene: TRBJ1-5; v_gene: TRBV2; d_gene: TRBD1; CDR3aa: CASISDRGRNQPQHF; CDR3nt: TGTGCCAGCATTTCGGACAGGGGTCGCAATCAGCCCCAGCATTTT
abundance: many; j_gene: TRBJ2-1; v_gene: TRBV6-2/TRBV6-3; d_gene: .; CDR3aa: CASGETGVYNEQFF; CDR3nt: TGTGCCAGCGGGGAAACAGGTGTCTACAATGAGCAGTTCTTC
abundance: .; j_gene: TRBJ2-4; v_gene: TRBV6-1; d_gene: TRBD2; CDR3aa: CASRSLLAGENIQYF; CDR3nt: TGTGCCAGCAGGTCCCTACTAGCGGGAGAAAACATTCAGTACTTC
abundance: few; j_gene: TRBJ2-7; v_gene: TRBV5-1; d_gene: .; CDR3aa: CASSLEGSGYYEQYF; CDR3nt: TGCGCCAGCAGCTTGGAAGGTAGCGGCTACTACGAGCAGTACTTC
abundance: .; j_gene: TRBJ2-1; v_gene: TRBV20-1; d_gene: .; CDR3aa: CSATHGARPLNEQFF; CDR3nt: TGCAGTGCTACACATGGGGCCCGACCTCTCAATGAGCAGTTCTTC
abundance: many; j_gene: TRBJ2-3; v_gene: TRBV20-1; d_gene: .; CDR3aa: CSAAGTGVWSTQYF; CDR3nt: TGCAGTGCTGCCGGGACTGGGGTTTGGTCTACGCAGTATTTT
abundance: .; j_gene: TRBJ2-1; v_gene: TRBV5-1; d_gene: TRBD2; CDR3aa: CASSLSLAGENEQFF; CDR3nt: TGCGCCAGCAGCTTGAGCCTAGCGGGAGAGAATGAGCAGTTCTTC
abundance: many; j_gene: TRBJ2-3; v_gene: TRBV6-2/TRBV6-3; d_gene: .; CDR3aa: CASSYSKYRADTQYF; CDR3nt: TGTGCCAGCAGTTACTCGAAATACAGAGCAGATACGCAGTATTTT
abundance: many; j_gene: TRBJ2-3; v_gene: TRBV30; d_gene: .; CDR3aa: CAWSVSGDTQYF; CDR3nt: TGTGCCTGGAGTGTGTCGGGGGATACGCAGTATTTT
abundance: .; j_gene: TRBJ2-3; v_gene: TRBV5-1; d_gene: TRBD2; CDR3aa: CASSPSGRVSDTQYF; CDR3nt: TGCGCCAGCAGTCCAAGCGGGAGGGTCTCAGATACGCAGTATTTT
abundance: .; j_gene: TRBJ1-4; v_gene: TRBV6-5; d_gene: TRBD1; CDR3aa: CASSYSGTGYTTNEKLFF; CDR3nt: TGTGCCAGCAGTTACTCCGGGACAGGGTACACAACTAATGAAAAACTGTTTTTT
abundance: few; j_gene: TRBJ1-2; v_gene: TRBV12-3/TRBV12-4; d_gene: .; CDR3aa: CASSLGITSDGYTF; CDR3nt: TGTGCCAGCAGTTTGGGAATCACCAGCGATGGCTACACCTTC
abundance: many; j_gene: TRBJ1-2; v_gene: TRBV7-9; d_gene: .; CDR3aa: CASSMDGSRGYTF; CDR3nt: TGTGCCAGCAGCATGGACGGTAGTAGGGGCTACACCTTC
abundance: many; j_gene: TRBJ2-3; v_gene: TRBV28; d_gene: .; CDR3aa: CASSPGANTDTQYF; CDR3nt: TGTGCCAGCAGTCCCGGGGCGAACACAGATACGCAGTATTTT
abundance: .; j_gene: TRBJ2-6; v_gene: TRBV6-1; d_gene: .; CDR3aa: CASTSLPGASGANVLTF; CDR3nt: TGTGCCAGCACCTCCTTACCGGGGGCCTCTGGGGCCAACGTCCTGACTTTC
abundance: many; j_gene: TRBJ2-1; v_gene: TRBV27; d_gene: TRBD2; CDR3aa: CASSSQTGWGLAVNNEQFF; CDR3nt: TGTGCCAGCAGTTCCCAGACAGGCTGGGGACTAGCGGTAAACAATGAGCAGTTCTTC
abundance: many; j_gene: TRBJ1-2; v_gene: TRBV28; d_gene: .; CDR3aa: CASSPQGNNGYTF; CDR3nt: TGTGCCAGCAGCCCACAGGGTAATAATGGCTACACCTTC
abundance: many; j_gene: TRBJ2-3; v_gene: TRBV12-3/TRBV12-4; d_gene: TRBD1; CDR3aa: CASSLRGPRTDTQYF; CDR3nt: TGTGCCAGCAGTTTAAGGGGGCCACGCACAGATACGCAGTATTTT
abundance: many; j_gene: TRBJ2-5; v_gene: TRBV20-1; d_gene: .; CDR3aa: CSANLGGTTQETQYF; CDR3nt: TGCAGTGCTAATCTGGGCGGAACAACCCAAGAGACCCAGTACTTC
abundance: many; j_gene: TRBJ1-5; v_gene: TRBV30; d_gene: TRBD1; CDR3aa: CAWKGQGHQPQHF; CDR3nt: TGTGCCTGGAAGGGACAGGGTCATCAGCCCCAGCATTTT
abundance: many; j_gene: TRBJ2-7; v_gene: TRBV28; d_gene: TRBD2; CDR3aa: CASSSPGTSAYRRYEQYF; CDR3nt: TGTGCCAGCAGTTCCCCCGGGACTAGCGCTTATCGGCGATACGAGCAGTACTTC
abundance: many; j_gene: TRBJ1-1; v_gene: TRBV20-1; d_gene: TRBD1; CDR3aa: CSARTGAGNTEAFF; CDR3nt: TGCAGTGCTAGGACAGGGGCCGGGAACACTGAAGCTTTCTTT
abundance: .; j_gene: TRBJ2-7; v_gene: TRBV28; d_gene: TRBD2; CDR3aa: CASSSTSTYEQYF; CDR3nt: TGTGCCAGCAGCTCGACTAGCACCTACGAGCAGTACTTC
abundance: few; j_gene: TRBJ2-1; v_gene: TRBV4-1; d_gene: TRBD2; CDR3aa: CASNPTSGTNEQFF; CDR3nt: TGCGCCAGCAACCCGACTAGCGGAACGAATGAGCAGTTCTTC
abundance: .; j_gene: TRBJ2-1; v_gene: TRBV10-3; d_gene: .; CDR3aa: CAISESLDEQFF; CDR3nt: TGTGCCATCAGTGAGAGTTTGGATGAGCAGTTCTTC
abundance: few; j_gene: TRBJ2-3; v_gene: TRBV29-1; d_gene: TRBD2; CDR3aa: CSVEGLGLVRRDTQYF; CDR3nt: TGCAGCGTTGAAGGTCTGGGACTAGTTCGCAGGGATACGCAGTATTTT
abundance: many; j_gene: TRBJ2-7; v_gene: TRBV7-6; d_gene: .; CDR3aa: CASSLYIKAGYEQYF; CDR3nt: TGTGCCAGCAGCTTATACATAAAGGCGGGTTACGAGCAGTACTTC